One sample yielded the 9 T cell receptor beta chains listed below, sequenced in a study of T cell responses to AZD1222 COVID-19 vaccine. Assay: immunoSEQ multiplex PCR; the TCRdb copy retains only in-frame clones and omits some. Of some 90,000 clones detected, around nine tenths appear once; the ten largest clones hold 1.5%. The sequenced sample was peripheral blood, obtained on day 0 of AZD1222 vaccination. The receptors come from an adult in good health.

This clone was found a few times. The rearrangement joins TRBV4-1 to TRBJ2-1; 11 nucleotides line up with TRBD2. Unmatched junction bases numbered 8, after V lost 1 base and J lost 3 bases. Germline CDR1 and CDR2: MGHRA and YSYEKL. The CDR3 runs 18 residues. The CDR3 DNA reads TGCGCCAGCAGCCAAGGTTGGGCTACTAGCGGGGGCTACAATGAGCAGTTCTTC. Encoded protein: CASSQGWATSGGYNEQFF.

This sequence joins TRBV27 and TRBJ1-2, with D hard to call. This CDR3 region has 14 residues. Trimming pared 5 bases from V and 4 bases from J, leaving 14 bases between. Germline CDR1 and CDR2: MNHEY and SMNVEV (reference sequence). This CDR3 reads CASSVRDKGYGYTF. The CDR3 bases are TGTGCCAGCAGTGTGAGGGATAAAGGCTATGGCTACACCTTC.

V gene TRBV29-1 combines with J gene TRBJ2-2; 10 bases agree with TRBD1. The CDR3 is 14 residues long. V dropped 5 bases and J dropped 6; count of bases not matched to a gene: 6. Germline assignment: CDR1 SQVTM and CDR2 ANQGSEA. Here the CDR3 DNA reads TGCAGCGTTCGACAGGGGGCGGTTGCCGGGGAGCTGTTTTTT. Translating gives CSVRQGAVAGELFF.

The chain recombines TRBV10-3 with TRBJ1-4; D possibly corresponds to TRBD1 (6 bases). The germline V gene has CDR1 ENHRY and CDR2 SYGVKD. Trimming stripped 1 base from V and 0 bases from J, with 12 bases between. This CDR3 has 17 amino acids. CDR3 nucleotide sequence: TGTGCCATCAGTGAGTTACTCAGGGGAGCAACTAATGAAAAACTGTTTTTT. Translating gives CAISELLRGATNEKLFF.

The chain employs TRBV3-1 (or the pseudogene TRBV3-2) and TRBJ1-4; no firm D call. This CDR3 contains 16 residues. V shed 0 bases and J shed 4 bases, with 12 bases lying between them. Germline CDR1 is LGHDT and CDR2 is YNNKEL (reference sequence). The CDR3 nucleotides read TGTGCCAGCAGCCAAGATAGGAGCGCCGGTAATGAAAAACTGTTTTTT. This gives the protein CASSQDRSAGNEKLFF.

CDR3 sequence: CASSSTGRGFSNQPQHF. CDR3 in DNA: TGTGCCAGCAGCTCGACAGGGAGGGGGTTTAGCAATCAGCCCCAGCATTTT. V gene TRBV5-6 combines with J gene TRBJ1-5; TRBD1 matches at 7 bases. The CDR3 is made up of 17 amino acids. The V and J ends lost 3 bases and 0 bases, in that order; junction bases with no gene match: 9. Germline assignment: CDR1 SGHDT and CDR2 YYEEEE.

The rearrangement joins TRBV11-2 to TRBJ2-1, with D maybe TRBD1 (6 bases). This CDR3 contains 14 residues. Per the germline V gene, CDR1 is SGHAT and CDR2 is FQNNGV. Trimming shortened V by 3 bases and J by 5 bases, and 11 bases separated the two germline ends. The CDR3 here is CASSFRTDDNEQFF. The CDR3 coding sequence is TGTGCCAGCAGCTTCCGGACAGACGACAATGAGCAGTTCTTC. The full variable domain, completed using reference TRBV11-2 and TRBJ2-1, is EAGVAQSPRYKIIEKRQSVAFWCNPISGHATLYWYQQILGQGPKLLIQFQNNGVVDDSQLPKDRFSAERLKGVDSTLKIQPAKLEDSAVYLCASSFRTDDNEQFFGPGTRLTVL.

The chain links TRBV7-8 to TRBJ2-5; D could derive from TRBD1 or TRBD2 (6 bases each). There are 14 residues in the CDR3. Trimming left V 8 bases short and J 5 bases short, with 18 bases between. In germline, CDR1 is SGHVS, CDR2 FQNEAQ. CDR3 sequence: CASSYLRGQETQYF. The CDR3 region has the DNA TGTGCCAGCTCCTACCTCCGGGGGCAGGAGACCCAGTACTTC.

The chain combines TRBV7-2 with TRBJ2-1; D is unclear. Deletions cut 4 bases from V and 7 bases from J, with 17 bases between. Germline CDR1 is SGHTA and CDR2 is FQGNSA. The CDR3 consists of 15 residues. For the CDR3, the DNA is TGTGCCAGCAGCTCCGGTGGGCCGCGTAAGAATGAGCAGTTCTTC. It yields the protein CASSSGGPRKNEQFF.